This T cell receptor (beta chain) derives from a study of control samples from healthy donors and cancer patients. This CDR3 region has 13 residues. CDR1 is SNHLY and CDR2 is FYNNEI in the germline V gene. Trimming took 1 base from V and 5 from J, leaving 6 bases between them. Sequenced by immunoSEQ multiplex PCR; TCRdb stores in-frame clones only, minus some. The sample carries 200,000 or so clones, about 93% recorded once. There are a few counts of this clone. Sequenced material: blood. The rearrangement joins TRBV2 to TRBJ1-5; D not resolved. The clonotype comes from a man aged 45-60 years in good health. CDR3 region: CASSEGRDQPQHF. CDR3 in DNA: TGTGCCAGCAGTGAAGGGCGAGATCAGCCCCAGCATTTT.